The 3 T cell receptor beta chains below all came from one sample that was sequenced in a study of blood T cell repertoires in COVID-19. Clones were sequenced by immunoSEQ multiplex PCR, and TCRdb holds only the in-frame ones, with some missing. The table has 300,000 or so clones, 80% to 90% seen once; the top ten hold roughly 10%. The sample was PBMCs or T cells enriched from blood (not recorded which). Receptors were obtained from a woman aged 18-29 years who had recovered from COVID-19.

V usage is TRBV18 and J usage is TRBJ1-6; weak D call: TRBD1 (5 bases). Trimming took off 1 base at V and 5 bases at J, with 12 bases between the two ends. The CDR3 runs 16 residues. CDR1 is KGHSH and CDR2 is LQKENI in the germline V gene. The DNA for the CDR3 is TGTGCCAGCTCACCACAGCGGGACGCAAATAATTCACCCCTCCACTTT. It yields the protein CASSPQRDANNSPLHF.

This chain's CDR3 is CASSSFAGGPFEKLFF. The CDR3 DNA reads as TGTGCCAGCAGCTCATTCGCAGGGGGACCGTTTGAAAAACTGTTTTTT. The gene calls are TRBV25-1 and TRBJ1-4; 7 nucleotides line up with TRBD1. Germline-derived CDR1 and CDR2 are MGHDK and SYGVNS. The CDR3 has 16 residues. V lost 6 bases to trimming and J lost 7 bases; unmatched junction nucleotides: 14.

The chain uses TRBV10-3 and TRBJ1-2, with TRBD1 identical over 8 bases. Looked up from germline, CDR1 is ENHRY and CDR2 is SYGVKD. The CDR3 is 15 residues long. After removal of 3 bases from V and 0 bases from J, the junction contained 3 bases not matched to a gene. This chain's CDR3 is CAISDRTGTNYGYTF. CDR3 coding DNA: TGTGCCATCAGTGATCGGACAGGGACTAACTATGGCTACACCTTC.